This TCR beta chain was retrieved from a study of T cells after yellow fever vaccination. This clonotype appeared many times. Its specificity is unknown. Germline CDR1 SEHNR, CDR2 FQNEAQ (reference sequence). The CDR3 runs 14 residues. Trimming cost V 5 bases and J 8 bases; bases outside gene matches: 3. The TCR cDNA carried a universal primer site and UMIs from 5'RACE template switching. A single record per CDR3 protein comes from TCRdb applying MiXCR to the 5' RACE reads. The sample yields more than 90,000 distinct CDR3 sequences, roughly 8.9% seen once. General study results and limits: Shared CD4/CD8 clonotypes were a small share, likely from convergent recombination. Most clones from primary vaccination resurfaced after the booster (around 95% CD4, over 75% CD8).

The receptor comes from a man under 40 who received the YFV17D yellow fever vaccine. The material sequenced was CD8+ T cells sorted from PBMCs, taken 45 days after the yellow fever booster vaccination. The rearrangement links TRBV7-9 to TRBJ2-1, with 13 bases matching TRBD2. The DNA of the CDR3 is TGTGCCAGCAGCCCACTAGCGGGAGGGGATGAGCAGTTCTTC. It translates to CASSPLAGGDEQFF.